Detailed here is one TCR beta chain. The sample holds other DNA sequences that translate to the same CDR3. The data were taken from a study of blood T cell repertoires in COVID-19. The wider study: Nucleic acid was either cDNA or gDNA, and it came from T cells, B-cell-depleted T cells, or PBMCs.

Trimming removed 4 bases from V and 4 bases from J; junction bases left unmatched: 2. Germline V gene lookup returns CDR1 SGDLS and CDR2 YYNGEE. The CDR3 is made up of 14 amino acids. Original processing methods: Reference gene primer amplification gave estimated nucleated cell counts. Assay: immunoSEQ multiplex PCR; the TCRdb copy retains only in-frame clones and omits some. That table is the source of V, J and clone size, and D and trimming were worked out from the DNA. The sample records about 120,000 clones, 85% being singletons. This TCR was sampled from a man older than 75 with acute or convalescent COVID-19. The genes are TRBV9 and TRBJ1-4; TRBD1 matches at 9 bases. Specimen: peripheral blood. For the CDR3, the DNA is TGTGCCAGCAGCACGGGACAGGGTAATGAAAAACTGTTTTTT. It is translated as CASSTGQGNEKLFF. Full variable domain (outside the CDR3, taken from reference TRBV9 and TRBJ1-4): DSGVTQTPKHLITATGQRVTLRCSPRSGDLSVYWYQQSLDQGLQFLIQYYNGEERAKGNILERFSAQQFPDLHSELNLSSLELGDSALYFCASSTGQGNEKLFFGSGTQLSVL.